This T cell receptor beta chain was obtained from a study of beta chain features in type 1 diabetes. As concerns this clone: Its antigen remains unidentified.

Losses at the gene ends were 6 bases for V and 5 bases for J; bases not matched to a gene: 5. The V gene's germline CDR1 is MNHNY and CDR2 SVGAGI (reference sequence). This CDR3 has 14 residues. Study-level results: Patients' naive, central memory and Treg TCRB repertoires seemed closer to one another than those of healthy donors.

Expressed TCRB transcripts were sequenced because the entire RNA isolate underwent reverse transcription. The data were produced by immunoSEQ multiplex PCR, yet TCRdb's version contains in-frame clones alone and is incomplete. The data contain around 310,000 clones, 9.5% to 12% of them singletons. Sequencing used naive CD4+ T cells from blood. This TCR was sampled from a woman aged 25-40 years in good health. This chain connects TRBV6-6 to TRBJ2-7; 12 bases line up with TRBD2. The CDR3 region is CASRARLAGDEQYF. The CDR3 bases are TGTGCCAGCAGGGCCAGACTAGCGGGAGACGAGCAGTACTTC.